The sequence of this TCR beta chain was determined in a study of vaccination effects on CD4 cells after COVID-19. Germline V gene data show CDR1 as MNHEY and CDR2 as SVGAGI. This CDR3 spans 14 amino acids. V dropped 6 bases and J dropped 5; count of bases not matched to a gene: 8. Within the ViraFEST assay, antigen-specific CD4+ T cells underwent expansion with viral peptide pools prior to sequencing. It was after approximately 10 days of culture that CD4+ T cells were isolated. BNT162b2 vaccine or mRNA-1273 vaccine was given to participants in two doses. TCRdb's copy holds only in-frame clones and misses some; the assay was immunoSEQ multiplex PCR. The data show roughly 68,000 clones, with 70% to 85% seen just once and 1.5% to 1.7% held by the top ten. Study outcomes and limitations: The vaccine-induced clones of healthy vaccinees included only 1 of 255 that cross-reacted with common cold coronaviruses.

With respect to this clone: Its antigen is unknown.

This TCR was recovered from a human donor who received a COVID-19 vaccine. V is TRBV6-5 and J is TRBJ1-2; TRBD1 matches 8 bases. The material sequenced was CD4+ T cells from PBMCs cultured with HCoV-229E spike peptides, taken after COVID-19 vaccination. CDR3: CASRALGQGYGYTF. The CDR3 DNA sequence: TGTGCCAGCAGGGCTCTCGGACAGGGATATGGCTACACCTTC.